What follows are 12 T cell receptor beta chains derived from one specimen sequenced in a study of T-cell memory formation after mild COVID-19. TCRdb re-analysed the 5' RACE reads in MiXCR, keeping a single row per CDR3 protein. The profile shows about 450,000 distinct CDR3 sequences, around 22% of them singletons. Source material: PBMCs or a T cell subset sorted from them (not recorded which). These receptors were obtained from an adult woman who had mild COVID-19 (a few samples of this study predate the infection). Cell type and time point are not known.

This chain uses TRBV20-1 with TRBJ1-5, with TRBD1 matching 8 bases. The CDR3 totals 18 residues. With V trimmed by 5 bases and J by 2 bases, 17 bases remained unmatched. Germline V lookup: CDR1 DFQATT, CDR2 SNEGSKA (reference sequence). CDR3 coding DNA: TGCAGTGCTCGCGGGGCAGGGGGCGGTGAAGCACGCAATCAGCCCCAGCATTTT. The encoded protein is CSARGAGGGEARNQPQHF.

V is TRBV24-1 and J is TRBJ2-3; 11 positions agree with TRBD2. The CDR3 extends over 17 amino acids. Germline trimming cut 3 bases from V and 1 base from J; bases unmatched to any gene: 5. CDR1 and CDR2 (germline): KGHDR, SFDVKD. The CDR3: CATSDPGTSGGTDTQYF. The CDR3 DNA reads as TGTGCCACCAGTGATCCCGGGACTAGCGGTGGCACAGATACGCAGTATTTT.

The J gene is TRBJ1-2, the V gene TRBV2; 9 nucleotides match TRBD1. This CDR3 has 13 residues. V shed 6 bases and J 8 bases; nucleotides not matched to a gene: 7. CDR1 is SNHLY and CDR2 is FYNNEI in the germline V gene. The CDR3 protein is CASREQGAYGYTF. The CDR3 coding sequence is TGTGCCAGCAGAGAACAGGGGGCTTACGGCTACACCTTC.

This clonotype was observed a few times. The rearrangement uses TRBV6-2 or TRBV6-3 and TRBJ1-1; no clear D. Trimming cost V 8 bases and J 0 bases, with 16 bases left between them. There are 15 residues in the CDR3. Germline values: CDR1 MNHEY, CDR2 SVGEGT. CDR3 loop: CASRLSGVMNTEAFF. In DNA form, the CDR3 reads TGTGCCAGCCGACTTTCGGGAGTCATGAACACTGAAGCTTTCTTT.

J is TRBJ2-5 and V is TRBV12-3 or TRBV12-4, with D perhaps matching TRBD1 or TRBD2 (5 bases each). V lost 3 bases and J lost 9, with 14 bases in between. The CDR3 loop spans 13 amino acids. The CDR3 bases are TGTGCCAGCAGTTTGGGACCGACCGGGGCCCAGTACTTC. It encodes CASSLGPTGAQYF.

This sequence joins TRBV7-6 and TRBJ2-5, with D tentatively TRBD2 (5 bases). V shed 0 bases and J shed 5 bases, with 19 bases lying between them. Germline V gene sequence: CDR1 SGHVS, CDR2 FNYEAQ. The CDR3 is 17 residues long. The CDR3 bases are TGTGCCAGCAGCTTAGCGGAGGCTAGCACCCGATGGGAGACCCAGTACTTC. Translation gives CASSLAEASTRWETQYF.

The chain uses TRBV11-3 and TRBJ1-1; 11 bases match TRBD1. The CDR3 covers 16 residues. Germline CDR1 and CDR2: SGHNT and YENEEA. V lost 5 bases to trimming and J lost 4 bases; unmatched junction nucleotides: 9. The CDR3 sequence: CASSKRTGGETTEAFF. DNA of the CDR3: TGTGCCAGCAGCAAACGGACAGGGGGCGAGACCACTGAAGCTTTCTTT.

The chain uses TRBV5-1 and TRBJ2-7; TRBD1 aligns across 10 bases. Germline loops: CDR1 SGHRS, CDR2 YFSETQ. This CDR3 comprises 15 residues. The V gene end was trimmed by 4 bases and the J gene end by 2 bases; junction bases not matched to a gene: 6. CDR3: CASSRGTGAAYEQYF. For the CDR3, the DNA is TGCGCCAGCAGCCGGGGGACAGGGGCGGCCTACGAGCAGTACTTC.

The V gene is TRBV20-1, the J gene TRBJ1-5; D is perhaps TRBD1 (5 bases). With 3 bases removed from V and 6 bases from J, the gap between germline ends came to 15 bases. There are 14 residues in the CDR3. Per germline, CDR1 DFQATT and CDR2 SNEGSKA (reference sequence). In DNA form, the CDR3 reads TGCAGTGCTAGTAACTTAAGGGGCGGTCAGCCCCAGCATTTT. As protein: CSASNLRGGQPQHF.

This clonotype came up a few times. This chain joins TRBV5-1 and TRBJ2-7, with 11 bases that match TRBD1. The trim removed 2 bases at V and 7 bases at J, leaving 8 bases unmatched. The CDR3 spans 15 residues. Germline assignment: CDR1 SGHRS and CDR2 YFSETQ. CDR3 residues: CASSFSGTGGTEQYF. As DNA, the CDR3 is TGCGCCAGCAGCTTCTCCGGGACAGGGGGGACGGAGCAGTACTTC.

The chain links TRBV29-1 to TRBJ2-3; possible D gene TRBD2, 6 bases. The CDR3 consists of 14 residues. Germline V CDR1 and CDR2: SQVTM, ANQGSEA. Deletions cut 1 base from V and 3 bases from J, with 11 bases between. As DNA, the CDR3 is TGCAGCGTTGAAGGTAGCGGCGCAACAGATACGCAGTATTTT. Its translation is CSVEGSGATDTQYF.

The chain couples TRBV12-3 or TRBV12-4 to TRBJ2-7, with D perhaps TRBD2 (6 bases). The CDR3 is 14 amino acids. Trimming took 7 bases from V and 3 from J, leaving 16 bases between them. CDR3 amino acids: CASKIAGRNYEQYF. As DNA, the CDR3 is TGTGCCAGCAAAATCGCGGGACGGAACTACGAGCAGTACTTC.